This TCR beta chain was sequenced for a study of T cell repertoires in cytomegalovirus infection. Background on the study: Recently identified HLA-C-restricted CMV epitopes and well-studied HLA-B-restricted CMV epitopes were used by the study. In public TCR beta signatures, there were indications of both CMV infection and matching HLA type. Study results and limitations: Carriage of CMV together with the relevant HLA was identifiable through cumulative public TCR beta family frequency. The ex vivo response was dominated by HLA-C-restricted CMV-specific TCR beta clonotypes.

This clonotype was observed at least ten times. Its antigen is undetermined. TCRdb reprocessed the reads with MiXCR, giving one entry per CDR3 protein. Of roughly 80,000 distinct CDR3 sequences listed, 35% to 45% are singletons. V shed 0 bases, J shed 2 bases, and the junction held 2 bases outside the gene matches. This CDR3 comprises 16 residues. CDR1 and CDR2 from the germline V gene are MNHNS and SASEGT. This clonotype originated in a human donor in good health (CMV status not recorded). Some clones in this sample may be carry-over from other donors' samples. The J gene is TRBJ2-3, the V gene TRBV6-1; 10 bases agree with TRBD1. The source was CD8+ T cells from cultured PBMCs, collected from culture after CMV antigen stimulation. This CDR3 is CASSEATGGPTDTQYF. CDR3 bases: TGTGCCAGCAGTGAAGCGACAGGGGGCCCCACAGATACGCAGTATTTT.